The following is a T cell receptor beta chain sequence with its context. This CDR3 comprises 18 residues. CDR1 and CDR2 from the germline V gene are SGHAT and FQNNGV. J was trimmed by 10 bases and V by 1 base; bases with no gene match: 18. Here immunoSEQ multiplex PCR was the method, and the copy in TCRdb shows in-frame clones only, minus some. The data contain roughly 80,000 clones, around 92% of them seen just once; the ten biggest clones take up 2.6%. The sample comes from a study of T cell changes during pregnancy in multiple sclerosis. Sequencing was performed on peripheral blood, taken before pregnancy. The chain uses TRBV11-2 and TRBJ2-1; 8 bases fit TRBD2. This receptor was obtained from a female donor with multiple sclerosis, enrolled in a pregnancy study. CDR3 region: CASSLGKGVSGLGEEQFF. The CDR3, as DNA: TGTGCCAGCAGCTTAGGAAAAGGAGTTTCGGGACTAGGGGAAGAGCAGTTCTTC.